This is a list of T cell receptor beta chains from one sample in a study of patients and donors after allogeneic stem cell transplantation. TCRdb redid the calling of the RT-PCR reads with MiXCR, one entry per CDR3 protein. In the table there are about 410,000 distinct CDR3 sequences, approximately 16% of which are singletons. Sequencing used blood, either unsorted or a sorted T cell fraction (not recorded which). All receptors come from a human donor who was either an allogeneic HSCT recipient or a stem cell or donor lymphocyte infusion donor (not recorded which). It is not recorded whose cells these are; they may come from a transplant donor. Each CDR3 is given with its conserved first and last residue.

TRBV27,CASSFGREGPYEQYF
TRBV5-6,CASSLTRQFSNQPQHF
TRBV6-1,CASRGQGGSGRFHEQFF
TRBV6-1,CASGSNGVNEKLFF
TRBV21-1,CASSKDCGLRTEAFF
TRBV10-3,CAISEGGWGTEAFF
TRBV6-5,CASSYEDTQYF
TRBV4-1,CASSQVTGGNYGYTF
TRBV6-4,CASSAVVPQYNEQFF
TRBV3-1,CASSQGRGRSSSYEQYF
TRBV12-3/TRBV12-4,CASSLGYGPYEQYF
TRBV6-2/TRBV6-3,CASSYFRTGGTDTQYF
TRBV11-1,CASSSDRGLLSGANVLTF
TRBV12-3/TRBV12-4,CASSPRGVQETQYF
TRBV12-3/TRBV12-4,CASSLVSSNTGELFF
TRBV19,CASTLTGATEAFF
TRBV7-8,CASSLRRPTNEQFF
TRBV3-1,CASSRKGNLGNEQFF
TRBV20-1,CSVGRRYEQYF
TRBV10-3,CAISEAGEAYNEQFF
TRBV20-1,CSARKVPNGNSPLHF
TRBV4-1,CASSQDQGYEQYF
TRBV27,CASSAAVPGELFF
TRBV7-2,CASSLVAGAGELFF
TRBV6-1,CASSPHGGLSYEQYF
TRBV4-1,CASSQGLVYQPQHF
TRBV4-1,CASSQPAGRGTGELFF
TRBV3-1,CASSPVSGAGVHEQFF
TRBV5-1,CASSYSGDSTGELFF
TRBV5-1,CASSPHSGREAQYF
TRBV4-3,CASSQDPRPTGELFF
TRBV27,CASSSRRGANEQFF
TRBV4-3,CASSQDLQLWQPQHF
TRBV5-5,CASSRTVEYEKLFF
TRBV21-1,CASSKGFLGRDSEQYF
TRBV20-1,CSALIPGQKSDTQYF
TRBV27,CASSLPGSGKYEQFF
TRBV7-9,CASSFPVVQETQYF
TRBV6-6,CASSHTIRAFF
TRBV20-1,CSATGQGNEKLFF
TRBV27,CASSSPLAGGTQETQYF
TRBV5-1,CASSLTGVYSEQYF
TRBV4-1,CASSWAGRGELFF
TRBV5-5,CASSLAWAEVPKNIQYF
TRBV5-5,CASSLEGTSGVNYNEQFF
TRBV20-1,CSAGTGRNSPLHF